This T cell receptor beta chain was recovered during a study of T-cell memory formation after mild COVID-19 (TCRdb year 2021). Turning to the overall study: TCR sequence clusters from the two donors were found to be largely donor specific. T-cell clones expanding and contracting after mild COVID-19 in two donors were tracked by longitudinal TCRalpha and TCRbeta repertoire sequencing. The cohort comprised two young, previously healthy adult volunteers, one female and one male. Summary of the overall study and its limitations: Contracting CD4+ clones appeared mostly in the CM and EM memory subsets, whereas CD8+ clones were enriched in EMRA. Balanced CD4/CD8 phenotypes were observed for clones contracting from day 15 to 85, whereas a bias towards CD4+ was observed for a second wave of clones expanding from day 15 to 37. SARS-CoV-2 specificity of the second-wave clones peaking on day 37 was not confirmed. The study covered only a couple of mild cases, and larger cohorts including severe cases with pre-infection samples were considered necessary. Some responding clones were found in pre-infection memory, which suggests that pre-existing cross-reactive memory T cells took part in the SARS-CoV-2 response.

Based on the germline V gene, the CDR1 and CDR2 sequences are SGHRS and YFSETQ. There are 13 amino acids in the CDR3, from cysteine to phenylalanine inclusive. The only DNA kept is the CDR3, 39 bases in frame from the first base. The junction shows trimming of 0 bases on V and 5 bases on J, plus 6 bases between the germline ends. Only a few counts were recorded for this clonotype. No antigen is known for it. Base qualities are not recorded, but no much larger clone differs from it by a single base. Sequenced on an Illumina NovaSeq 6000. TCRalpha and TCRbeta cDNA libraries were constructed by 5'RACE with constant-segment primers, with sample barcodes and unique molecular identifiers being introduced. Trizol reagent was used to extract RNA from every sample. Amplification of the libraries took two PCR steps, and the second step added a second sample barcode plus Illumina TruSeq adapters. Libraries were sequenced on an Illumina NovaSeq with 2 x 150 bp paired-end reads. The original methods were these. Demultiplexing of reads and collapsing into UMI-guided consensus sequences were performed with migec v1.2.7. Using mixcr v2.1.11, UMI consensuses were aligned to TRA and TRB V and J templates and then assembled into clonotypes. Expanded or contracted clonotypes were those called significant by both edgeR and NoisET, with noise models trained on biological replicates. For edgeR calls, a false discovery rate-adjusted p below 0.01 and a log2 fold-change threshold of 1 were applied. PCA with hierarchical clustering of max-normalized trajectories of the 1000 most abundant clonotypes was used as exploratory dynamics analysis. Separately sequenced CD4+ and CD8+ repertoires were used to assign a CD4 or CD8 phenotype to each responding clone. TCRdb passed the public sequencing reads through fastp at Q25 and MiXCR, retaining productive beta sequences. CDR3 protein duplicates are merged, each entry listing the most common genes and DNA. The V and J calls follow TCRdb's processing rather than the paper's. The sample table records more than 300,000 distinct CDR3 sequences; 20% to 25% of these occur just once. 20% to 25% of the sample is held by the ten biggest clonotypes.

Ficoll-Paque density gradient centrifugation was used to isolate PBMCs. The sequenced sample was PBMCs or a T cell subset sorted from them (not recorded which). The chain joins TRBV5-1 to TRBJ2-4; the D gene is unclear. The sequence was collected from a man aged 18 to 29 who had mild COVID-19 (a few samples of this study predate the infection). The sample titles of this study are shuffled in the database, so cell type and time point are left out; the donor was told from shared clones. The bases are TGCGCCAGCAGCTTGGTCGGAGAAAACATTCAGTACTTC. Its translation is CASSLVGENIQYF.